This T cell receptor (beta chain) appears in the sequencing data of a study of graft-versus-host responses after intestinal transplantation. As for the study in general: In this cohort, recipients had multivisceral, liver-intestinal, or isolated intestinal transplants. The whole recipient group had anti-thymocyte globulin induction followed by tacrolimus and steroids for around 3 years.

For this clone: The antigen remains undetermined.

Per the germline V gene, CDR1 is LGHNT and CDR2 is FRNRAP. V was clipped by 4 bases and J by 7 bases, with 13 bases between them. The CDR3 runs 13 residues. Assay used: immunoSEQ multiplex PCR; TCRdb lists only in-frame clones, some missing. Among approximately 120,000 clones listed, around 94% were seen once. Findings of the study overall: Investigators detected GvH clones in recipient marrow, with some emerging earlier in ileum or blood.

This sequence was found in a human donor who received an intestinal transplant. The chain has TRBV12-5 and TRBJ2-5; unclear D gene. The specimen comprised unstimulated CD4+ T cells sorted from spleen or lymph node cells, sampled before intestinal transplant. CDR3 sequence reads: CASGSLGWGTQYF. In DNA form, the CDR3 reads TGTGCTAGTGGTTCCCTCGGCTGGGGGACCCAGTACTTC.